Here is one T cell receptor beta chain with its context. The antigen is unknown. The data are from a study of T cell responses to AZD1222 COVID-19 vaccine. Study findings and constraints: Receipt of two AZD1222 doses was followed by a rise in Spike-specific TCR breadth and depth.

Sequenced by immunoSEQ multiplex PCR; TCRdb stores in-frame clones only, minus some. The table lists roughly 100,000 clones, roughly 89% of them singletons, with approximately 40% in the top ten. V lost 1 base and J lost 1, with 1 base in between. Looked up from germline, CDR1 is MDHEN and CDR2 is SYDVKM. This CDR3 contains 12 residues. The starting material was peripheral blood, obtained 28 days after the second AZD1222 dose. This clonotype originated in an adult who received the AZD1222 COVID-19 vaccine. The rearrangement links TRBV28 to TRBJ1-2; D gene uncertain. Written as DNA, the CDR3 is TGTGCCAGCAGTTTATATAACTATGGCTACACCTTC. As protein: CASSLYNYGYTF.